Reported below is one TCR beta chain. It lacks a known antigen. No base quality information exists; no much larger clone differs at one position. The source of the sample is a study of T cells in localized non-small cell lung cancer (TCRdb year 2020). Describing the broader study: The study analyzed T cell repertoires of hundreds of early-stage NSCLC patients, comparing tumors and uninvolved tumor-adjacent lungs. A mean age of 66.3 years was recorded for the NSCLC patients, of whom around 140 were male and 90 to 110 were female. The cohort comprised around 250 treatment-naïve NSCLC patients with resected, localized lung tumors.

TCR beta CDR3 regions were sequenced from DNA using the immunoSEQ Assay. The authors' pipeline ran thus. T cell density was computed as TCR beta template counts normalized to usable DNA estimated by amplifying housekeeping genes. Richness was estimated using the preseqR package, with extrapolation to 400,000 templates for PBMC samples and to 120,000 templates for tissue samples. Clonality was calculated as one minus Pielou's evenness. Differential abundance testing on productive amino-acid clonotypes, with a minimum total count of 5 and an alpha of 0.1, was used to identify tissue-enriched TCRs. The Jaccard Index and the Morisita Overlap Index were used to quantify repertoire overlap between compartments. GLIPH grouped TCR beta CDR3s together with public tetramer-defined viral CDR3s, and a viral motif had to include at least three viral sequences and show V-gene enrichment. The table comes from immuneACCESS by way of TCRdb, which keeps in-frame sequences with V and J called. Part of the clones is missing from these tables; in studies checked, under half for an unresolved V gene and the rest for unknown reasons. The V and J calls and clone size come from that table; D and trimming were worked out from the DNA. The sample table contains roughly 90,000 clones; only one count was recorded for approximately 91% of them. Roughly 3.9% of the sample rests with the top ten.

Reading from cysteine to phenylalanine, the CDR3 counts 13 amino acids. The only DNA kept is the CDR3, 39 bases in frame from the first base. The germline V gene (reference sequence) supplies CDR1 PRHDT and CDR2 FYEKMQ. Relative to germline, V is 11 bases shorter and J is 0 bases shorter, with 11 bases between their ends. Overall study results and their limits: Because multi-region sequencing of the tumors was not done, intratumor heterogeneity could not be ruled out. Uninvolved tumor-adjacent lung showed the highest T cell clonality, higher than tumor, which suggests more focused antigenic responses in the uninvolved tumor-adjacent lung. Because of the exploratory design, TCR variables were selected using unadjusted p-values without false-discovery rate correction. Longer overall survival was associated with higher blood T cell density, whereas shorter survival was associated with higher adjacent-lung clonality. A median of 57 of the top 100 tumor clones were detected in paired uninvolved adjacent lung, and around 30 of these tumor clones were also found among the top 100 clones of the paired uninvolved adjacent lung.

At diagnosis, tumor, uninvolved tumor-adjacent lung and peripheral blood were collected and then preserved as a mix of FFPE and fresh-frozen material. For TCR repertoire profiling, blood samples were analyzed in the form of peripheral blood mononuclear cells. The rearranged segments are TRBV13 and TRBJ1-3, with an unclear D gene assignment. Sequences were derived from PBMCs, sampled before any cancer treatment. The sequence was collected from a woman aged 40-75 years with stage II squamous cell lung carcinoma. At the DNA level, the sequence is TGTGCCTCCGGGAGTATCTCTGGAAACACCATATATTTT. Translated, it reads CASGSISGNTIYF. Extended through the reference TRBV13 and TRBJ1-3 proteins, this CDR3 yields the full variable domain: AAGVIQSPRHLIKEKRETATLKCYPIPRHDTVYWYQQGPGQDPQFLISFYEKMQSDKGSIPDRFSAQQFSDYHSELNMSSLELGDSALYFCASGSISGNTIYFGEGSWLTVV.